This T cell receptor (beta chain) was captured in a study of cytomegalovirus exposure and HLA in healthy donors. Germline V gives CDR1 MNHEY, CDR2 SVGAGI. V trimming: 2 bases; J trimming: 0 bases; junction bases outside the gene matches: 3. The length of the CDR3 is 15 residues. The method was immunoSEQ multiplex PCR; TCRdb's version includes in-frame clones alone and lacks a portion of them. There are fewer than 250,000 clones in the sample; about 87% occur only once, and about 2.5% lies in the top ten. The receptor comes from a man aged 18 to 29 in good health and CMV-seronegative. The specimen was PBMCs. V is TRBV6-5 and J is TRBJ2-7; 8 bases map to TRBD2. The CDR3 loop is CASSYRREGSYEQYF. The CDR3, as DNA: TGTGCCAGCAGTTACCGCCGGGAGGGCTCCTACGAGCAGTACTTC.